One T cell receptor beta chain is described in this entry. Its antigen is not identified. The sample holds other DNA sequences that translate to the same CDR3. Systemic immunosuppression or a history of autoimmune disease excluded patients. These data are taken from a study of OX40 agonist ivuxolimab in advanced cancers. Overall study findings and caveats: By week 6 at 0.1 to 3.0 mg/kg, blood CD4+ and CD8+ T cells had expanded clonally. Partial responders at 0.1-3.0 mg/kg had among the lowest clonal expansion.

Germline values: CDR1 LGHNA, CDR2 YSLEER. CDR3 length equals 13 residues. After removal of 4 bases from V and 4 bases from J, the junction contained 2 bases not matched to a gene. Sequenced by immunoSEQ multiplex PCR; TCRdb stores in-frame clones only, minus some. Of 100,000 to 150,000 clones in the sample, more than 85% were seen once. Sequencing was performed on CD4+ or CD8+ T cells sorted from blood, taken in a trial of the OX40 agonist ivuxolimab. This rearrangement joins TRBV4-3 to TRBJ1-1; 8 bases map to TRBD1. The clonotype comes from an adult with an advanced solid tumor such as melanoma, head and neck, liver or kidney cancer. CDR3 bases: TGCGCCAGCAGCCTACAGGGGGGCACTGAAGCTTTCTTT. Protein sequence: CASSLQGGTEAFF.